This T cell receptor beta chain was sequenced for a study of T-cell memory formation after mild COVID-19. Looking at the study overall: Each donor largely had its own TCR clusters. Study-level points and caveats: CD4+ contracting clones were found mainly in CM and EM, and CD8+ ones in EMRA. Still unconfirmed is whether the second-wave clones peaking on day 37 recognized SARS-CoV-2. From day 15 to 85, contracting clones were balanced between CD4 and CD8, whereas later expanders leaned toward CD4+.

This clonotype was recorded at least ten times. Its antigen remains unidentified. Germline loops: CDR1 SEHNR, CDR2 FQNEAQ (reference sequence). Trimming left V 7 bases short and J 5 bases short, with 17 bases between. The CDR3 contains 14 residues. One entry per CDR3 protein, called by TCRdb with MiXCR from the 5' RACE reads. The sample lists some 120,000 distinct CDR3 sequences, less than 6.5% seen once, with about 2.2% in the top ten. Sequencing was performed on PBMCs or a T cell subset sorted from them (not recorded which). The J gene is TRBJ1-1, the V gene TRBV7-9; tentative D call: TRBD1 (6 bases). This receptor was taken from an adult woman who had mild COVID-19 (a few samples of this study predate the infection). Cell type and time point are not known. The CDR3 sequence: CASTQLRGGTEAFF. The CDR3 DNA reads TGTGCCAGCACCCAATTAAGGGGGGGGACTGAAGCTTTCTTT.